This T cell receptor beta chain comes out of a study of cytomegalovirus exposure and HLA in healthy donors. With respect to this clone: As yet, its antigen is unknown.

Germline lookup yields CDR1 SNHLY and CDR2 FYNNEI. V trimming: 1 base; J trimming: 5 bases; junction bases outside the gene matches: 5. This CDR3 comprises 15 residues. It was with 60 Vbeta and 13 Jbeta primers that the PCR ran. Profiled with immunoSEQ multiplex PCR; TCRdb holds only in-frame clones, not every one. The sample shows around 45,000 clones, 45% to 60% of them seen only once. Study conclusions and caveats: A later analysis found common viral pathogens apparently linked to several of the most significant clusters. An assumption of roughly uniform sequencing depth across donors underlay the presence/absence analyses. Per a prior analysis, the majority of TCR beta V segments were productive roughly 87% or roughly 30% of the time.

Sequences were obtained from PBMCs. The chain uses TRBV2 and TRBJ2-5; TRBD1 aligns across 9 bases. The receptor was isolated from a man aged 55 to 69 in good health and CMV-seronegative. In DNA form, the CDR3 reads TGTGCCAGCAGTGAAGAACAGGGGGCGGAGGAGACCCAGTACTTC. Protein product: CASSEEQGAEETQYF.